Listed below are T cell receptor beta chains from one sample, sequenced in a study of somatic mutations in cytotoxic T cells in rheumatoid arthritis. Sequencing used immunoSEQ multiplex PCR; TCRdb keeps in-frame clones, though not all of them. The table has some 30,000 clones, 82% seen once. Sample: CD8+ T cells sorted from blood. The source of these receptors is an adult with rheumatoid arthritis. Each CDR3 is given with its conserved first and last residue. The order of the fields is J gene, clone size, V gene, D gene, CDR3 protein, CDR3 DNA. D genes are given only for firm matches. Clone size is given for some rows only: seen once, a few or many times, or a class if the clone is expanded.

J: TRBJ1-2
size: -
V: TRBV6-6
D: -
CDR3: CASSYLIRRGGYGYTF
DNA: TGTGCCAGCAGTTACCTGATACGGAGGGGGGGCTATGGCTACACCTTC

J: TRBJ2-3
size: few
V: TRBV5-1
D: -
CDR3: CASSFQDTQYF
DNA: TGCGCCAGCAGCTTTCAAGATACGCAGTATTTT

J: TRBJ2-7
size: -
V: TRBV11-3
D: -
CDR3: CASGPWAYEQYF
DNA: TGTGCCAGCGGACCTTGGGCCTACGAGCAGTACTTC

J: TRBJ2-1
size: -
V: TRBV6-5
D: -
CDR3: CASSDGSSYNEQFF
DNA: TGTGCCAGCAGTGACGGGAGCTCCTACAATGAGCAGTTCTTC

J: TRBJ1-1
size: -
V: TRBV27
D: TRBD1
CDR3: CASSLSATGDTEAFF
DNA: TGTGCCAGCAGTTTATCCGCGACAGGGGACACTGAAGCTTTCTTT

J: TRBJ1-1
size: -
V: TRBV2
D: -
CDR3: CASSAIQENTEAFF
DNA: TGTGCCAGCAGTGCAATACAGGAAAACACTGAAGCTTTCTTT

J: TRBJ2-1
size: -
V: TRBV19
D: TRBD2
CDR3: CASIHRGLAGGGANDEQFF
DNA: TGTGCCAGTATCCATAGGGGTCTAGCGGGAGGGGGGGCTAACGATGAGCAGTTCTTC

J: TRBJ2-1
size: -
V: TRBV19
D: TRBD2
CDR3: CASSIGGLGVNEQFF
DNA: TGTGCCAGTAGTATAGGGGGACTAGGCGTTAATGAGCAGTTCTTC

J: TRBJ1-2
size: -
V: TRBV7-9
D: TRBD1
CDR3: CASSSDRQGLLDLLKGYTF
DNA: TGTGCCAGCAGCTCTGACCGACAGGGGTTGCTGGACTTACTTAAGGGCTACACCTTC

J: TRBJ2-7
size: -
V: TRBV4-1
D: -
CDR3: CASSQARADEQYF
DNA: TGCGCCAGCAGCCAAGCTAGGGCCGACGAGCAGTACTTC

J: TRBJ1-2
size: -
V: TRBV14
D: TRBD1
CDR3: CASSPGGAWGYTF
DNA: TGTGCCAGCAGCCCAGGGGGCGCGTGGGGCTACACCTTC